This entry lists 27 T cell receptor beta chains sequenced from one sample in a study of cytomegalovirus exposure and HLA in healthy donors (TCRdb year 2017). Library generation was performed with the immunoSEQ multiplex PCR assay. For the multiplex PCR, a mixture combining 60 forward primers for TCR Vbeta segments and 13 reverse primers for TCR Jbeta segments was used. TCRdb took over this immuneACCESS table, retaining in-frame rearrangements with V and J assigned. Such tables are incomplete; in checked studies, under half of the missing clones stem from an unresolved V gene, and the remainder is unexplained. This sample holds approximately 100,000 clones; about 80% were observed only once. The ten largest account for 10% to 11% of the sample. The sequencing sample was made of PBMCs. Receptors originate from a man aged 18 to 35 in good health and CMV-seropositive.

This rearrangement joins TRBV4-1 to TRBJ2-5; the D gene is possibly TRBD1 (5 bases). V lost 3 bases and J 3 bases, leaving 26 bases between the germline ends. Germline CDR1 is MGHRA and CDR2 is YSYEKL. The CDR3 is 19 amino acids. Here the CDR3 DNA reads TGCGCCAGCAGCCATGGACCGAAGGGATATAAGGTGACAGAAGAGACCCAGTACTTC. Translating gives CASSHGPKGYKVTEETQYF.

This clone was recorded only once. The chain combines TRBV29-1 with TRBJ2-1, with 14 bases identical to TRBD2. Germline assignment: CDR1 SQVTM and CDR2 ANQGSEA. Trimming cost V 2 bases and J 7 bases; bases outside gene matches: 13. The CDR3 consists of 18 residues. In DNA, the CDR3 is TGCAGCGTTGAATTTCCAAGAAGGGGACTAGCGGGAGCTAATGAGCAGTTCTTC. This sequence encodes CSVEFPRRGLAGANEQFF.

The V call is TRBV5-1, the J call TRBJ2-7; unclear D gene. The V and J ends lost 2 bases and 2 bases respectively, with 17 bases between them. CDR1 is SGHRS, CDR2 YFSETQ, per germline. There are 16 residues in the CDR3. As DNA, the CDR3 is TGCGCCAGCAGCTTTTCTGGCGGTGCTCGGACCTACGAGCAGTACTTC. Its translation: CASSFSGGARTYEQYF.

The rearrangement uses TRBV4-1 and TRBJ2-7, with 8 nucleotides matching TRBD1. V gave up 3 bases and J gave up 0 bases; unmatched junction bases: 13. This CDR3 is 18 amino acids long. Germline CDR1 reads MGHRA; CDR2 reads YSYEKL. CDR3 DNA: TGCGCCAGCAGCCAGGATACCCTCCGGGACAGGTACTCCTACGAGCAGTACTTC. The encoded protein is CASSQDTLRDRYSYEQYF.

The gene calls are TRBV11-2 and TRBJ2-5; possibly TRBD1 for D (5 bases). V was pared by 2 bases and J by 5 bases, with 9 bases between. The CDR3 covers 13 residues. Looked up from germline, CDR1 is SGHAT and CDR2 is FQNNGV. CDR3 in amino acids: CASSLPGPETQYF. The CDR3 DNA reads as TGTGCCAGCAGCTTACCAGGGCCGGAGACCCAGTACTTC.

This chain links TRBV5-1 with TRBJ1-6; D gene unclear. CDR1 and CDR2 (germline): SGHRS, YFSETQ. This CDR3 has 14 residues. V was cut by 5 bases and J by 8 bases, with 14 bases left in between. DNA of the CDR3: TGCGCCAGCAGAGTCTCGGGTGAAGATTCACCCCTCCACTTT. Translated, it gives CASRVSGEDSPLHF.

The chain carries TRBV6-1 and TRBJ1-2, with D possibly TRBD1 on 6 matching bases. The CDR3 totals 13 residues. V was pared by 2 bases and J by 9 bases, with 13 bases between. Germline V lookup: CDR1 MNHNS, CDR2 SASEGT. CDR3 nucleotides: TGTGCCAGCAGTGAATCATACAGGGCCAGCTACACCTTC. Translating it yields CASSESYRASYTF.

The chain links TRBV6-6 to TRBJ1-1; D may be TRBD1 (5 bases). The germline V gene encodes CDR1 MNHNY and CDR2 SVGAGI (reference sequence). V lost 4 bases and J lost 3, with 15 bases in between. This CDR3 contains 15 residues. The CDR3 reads CASSLGGARDTEAFF. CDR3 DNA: TGTGCCAGCAGTTTGGGCGGGGCAAGGGACACTGAAGCTTTCTTT.

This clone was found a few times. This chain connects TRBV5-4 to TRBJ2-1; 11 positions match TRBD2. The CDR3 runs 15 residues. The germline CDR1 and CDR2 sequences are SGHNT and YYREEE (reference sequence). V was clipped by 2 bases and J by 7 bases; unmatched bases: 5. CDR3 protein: CASSFLLAGGNEQFF. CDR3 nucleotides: TGTGCCAGCAGCTTCCTGCTAGCGGGGGGAAATGAGCAGTTCTTC.

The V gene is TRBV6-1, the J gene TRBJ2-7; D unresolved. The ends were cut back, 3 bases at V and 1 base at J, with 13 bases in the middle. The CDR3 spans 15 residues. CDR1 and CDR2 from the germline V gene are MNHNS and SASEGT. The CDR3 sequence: CASSELDIRSYEQYF. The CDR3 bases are TGTGCCAGCAGTGAGTTAGACATTCGTTCCTACGAGCAGTACTTC.

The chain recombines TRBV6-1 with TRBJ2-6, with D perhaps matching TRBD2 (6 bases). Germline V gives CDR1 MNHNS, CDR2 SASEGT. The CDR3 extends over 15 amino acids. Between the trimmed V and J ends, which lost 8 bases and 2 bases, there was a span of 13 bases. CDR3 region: CASSAEGTGANVLTF. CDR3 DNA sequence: TGTGCCAGCTCCGCGGAGGGAACTGGGGCCAACGTCCTGACTTTC.

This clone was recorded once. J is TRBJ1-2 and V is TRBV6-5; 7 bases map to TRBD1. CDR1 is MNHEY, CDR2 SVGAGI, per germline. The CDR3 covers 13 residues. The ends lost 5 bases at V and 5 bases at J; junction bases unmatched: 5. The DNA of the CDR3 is TGTGCCAGCAGTAGGGACAGTGAATATGGCTACACCTTC. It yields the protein CASSRDSEYGYTF.

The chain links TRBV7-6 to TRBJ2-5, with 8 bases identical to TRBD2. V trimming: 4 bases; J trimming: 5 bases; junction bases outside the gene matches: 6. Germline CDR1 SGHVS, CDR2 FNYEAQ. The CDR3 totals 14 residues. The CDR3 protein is CASSSRGGLETQYF. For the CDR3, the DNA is TGTGCCAGCAGCTCCCGGGGGGGGCTGGAGACCCAGTACTTC. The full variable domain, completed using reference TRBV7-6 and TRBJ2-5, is GAGVSQSPRYKVTKRGQDVALRCDPISGHVSLYWYRQALGQGPEFLTYFNYEAQQDKSGLPNDRFSAERPEGSISTLTIQRTEQRDSAMYRCASSSRGGLETQYFGPGTRLLVL.

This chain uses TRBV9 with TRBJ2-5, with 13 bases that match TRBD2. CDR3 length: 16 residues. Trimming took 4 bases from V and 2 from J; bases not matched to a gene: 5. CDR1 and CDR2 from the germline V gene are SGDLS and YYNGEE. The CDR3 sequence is CASSLTGLAGQETQYF. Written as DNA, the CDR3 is TGTGCCAGCAGCCTAACGGGACTAGCGGGGCAAGAGACCCAGTACTTC.

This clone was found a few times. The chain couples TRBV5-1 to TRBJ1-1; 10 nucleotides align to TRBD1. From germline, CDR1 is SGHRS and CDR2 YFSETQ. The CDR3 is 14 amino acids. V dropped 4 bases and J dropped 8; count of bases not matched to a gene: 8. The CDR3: CASSNPTGGGEAFF. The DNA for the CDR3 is TGCGCCAGCAGCAACCCGACAGGGGGCGGAGAAGCTTTCTTT.

CDR3 nucleotide sequence: TGCGCCAGCAGCTTGACGGGACTAGCGGGGATAGAGACCCAGTACTTC. Translated: CASSLTGLAGIETQYF. The chain is built from TRBV5-1 and TRBJ2-5, with 13 nucleotides matching TRBD2. This CDR3 comprises 16 residues. J was trimmed by 4 bases and V by 1 base; bases with no gene match: 4. Germline CDR1 is SGHRS and CDR2 is YFSETQ.

For the CDR3, the DNA is TGTGCCAGCAGCTCGTTCCGGGACAATGAGCAGTTCTTC. Translated, it gives CASSSFRDNEQFF. J is TRBJ2-1 and V is TRBV11-2; D is undetermined. The CDR3 is 13 amino acids. The V and J ends lost 4 bases and 5 bases respectively, with 9 bases between them. The V gene's germline CDR1 is SGHAT and CDR2 FQNNGV.

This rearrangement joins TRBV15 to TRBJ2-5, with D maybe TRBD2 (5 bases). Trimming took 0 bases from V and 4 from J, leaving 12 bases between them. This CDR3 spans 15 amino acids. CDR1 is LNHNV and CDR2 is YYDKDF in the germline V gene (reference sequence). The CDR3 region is CATSRERGLGETQYF. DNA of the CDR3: TGTGCCACCAGCAGAGAAAGAGGGCTGGGAGAGACCCAGTACTTC. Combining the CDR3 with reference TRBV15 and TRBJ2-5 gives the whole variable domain DAMVIQNPRYQVTQFGKPVTLSCSQTLNHNVMYWYQQKSSQAPKLLFHYYDKDFNNEADTPDNFQSRRPNTSFCFLDIRSPGLGDTAMYLCATSRERGLGETQYFGPGTRLLVL.

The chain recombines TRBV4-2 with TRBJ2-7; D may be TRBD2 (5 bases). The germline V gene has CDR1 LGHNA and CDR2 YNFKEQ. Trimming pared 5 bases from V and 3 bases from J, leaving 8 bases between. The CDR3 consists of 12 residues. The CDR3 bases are TGTGCCAGCAGCGAAACTAGCTACGAGCAGTACTTC. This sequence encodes CASSETSYEQYF.

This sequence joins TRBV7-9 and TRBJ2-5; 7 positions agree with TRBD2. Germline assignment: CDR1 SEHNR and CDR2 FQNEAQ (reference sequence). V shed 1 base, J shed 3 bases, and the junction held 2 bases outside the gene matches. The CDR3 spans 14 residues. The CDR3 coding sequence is TGTGCCAGCAGCTTAGGGGCGGGGGAAGAGACCCAGTACTTC. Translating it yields CASSLGAGEETQYF.

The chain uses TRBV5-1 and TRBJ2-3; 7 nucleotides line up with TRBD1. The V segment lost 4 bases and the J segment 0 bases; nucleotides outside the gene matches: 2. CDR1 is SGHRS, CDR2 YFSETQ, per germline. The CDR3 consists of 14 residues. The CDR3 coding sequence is TGCGCCAGCAGCAGGGACAGTAGCACAGATACGCAGTATTTT. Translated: CASSRDSSTDTQYF.

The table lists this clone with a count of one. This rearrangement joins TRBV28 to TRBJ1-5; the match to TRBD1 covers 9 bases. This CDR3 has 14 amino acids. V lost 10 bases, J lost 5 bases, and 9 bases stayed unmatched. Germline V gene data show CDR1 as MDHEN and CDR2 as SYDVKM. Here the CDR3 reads CATITGGADQPQHF. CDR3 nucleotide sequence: TGTGCCACGATAACAGGGGGCGCCGATCAGCCCCAGCATTTT.

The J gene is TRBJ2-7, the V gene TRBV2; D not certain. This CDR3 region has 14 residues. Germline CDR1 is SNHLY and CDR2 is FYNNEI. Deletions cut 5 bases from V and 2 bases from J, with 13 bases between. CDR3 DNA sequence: TGTGCCAGCAGTTACAGTCGTAGGACCTACGAGCAGTACTTC. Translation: CASSYSRRTYEQYF. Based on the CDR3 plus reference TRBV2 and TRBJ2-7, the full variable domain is EPEVTQTPSHQVTQMGQEVILRCVPISNHLYFYWYRQILGQKVEFLVSFYNNEISEKSEIFDDQFSVERPDGSNFTLKIRSTKLEDSAMYFCASSYSRRTYEQYFGPGTRLTVT.

CDR3 DNA: TGTGCCAGCAGCCCCGTGACTAGCGGGGGTGAGACCCAGTACTTC. Amino acids: CASSPVTSGGETQYF. V and J are TRBV5-6 and TRBJ2-5; 12 nucleotides align to TRBD2. V lost 4 bases and J lost 5; bases outside the gene matches: 6. The CDR3 has 15 residues. Germline-derived CDR1 and CDR2 are SGHDT and YYEEEE.

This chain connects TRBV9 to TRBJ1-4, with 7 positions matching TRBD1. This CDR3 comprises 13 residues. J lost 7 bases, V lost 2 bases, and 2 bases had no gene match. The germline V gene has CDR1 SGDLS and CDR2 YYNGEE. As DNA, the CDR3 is TGTGCCAGCAGCGTTGGGGACAGTGAAAAACTGTTTTTT. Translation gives CASSVGDSEKLFF.

The CDR3 spells CAWVPWNTEAFF. CDR3 nucleotides: TGTGCCTGGGTTCCCTGGAACACTGAAGCTTTCTTT. The chain is built from TRBV30 and TRBJ1-1, with unresolved D. With 5 bases removed from V and 1 base from J, the gap between germline ends came to 8 bases. The CDR3 is 12 amino acids. The V gene's germline CDR1 is GTSNPN and CDR2 SVGIG (reference sequence).

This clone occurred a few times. The CDR3 bases are TGTGCCAGCAGCCAAGAACCGGGACTACAGATTCAGAGCTCCTACGAGCAGTACTTC. Translating gives CASSQEPGLQIQSSYEQYF. The chain carries TRBV14 and TRBJ2-7; 7 bases map to TRBD2. This CDR3 has 19 residues. CDR1 SGHDN and CDR2 FVKESK come from the germline V gene. The trim removed 0 bases at V and 0 bases at J, leaving 14 bases unmatched.